Listed here is a single TCR beta chain. No antigen is known for it. This sample stems from a study of vaccination and CD4 T cells after COVID-19. As for the study in general: Post-COVID specimens were obtained a median 101 days after diagnosis (range 35 to 161).

MiXCR, run by TCRdb on the PCR reads, gives a single entry per CDR3 protein. Of tens of thousands of distinct CDR3 sequences in the sample, around 50% are singletons; the top ten hold 1% to 1.2%. The V gene's germline CDR1 is SEHNR and CDR2 FQNEAQ (reference sequence). The trim removed 2 bases at V and 3 bases at J, leaving 3 bases unmatched. This CDR3 has 14 amino acids. The study's findings and limits: Analysis of convalescent patients found that 304 of 307 vaccine-specific clones were spike mono-reactive. Rising from about 20 to 38, the median of SARS-CoV-2-reactive clonotypes did not change significantly.

The source is a human donor who had recovered from COVID-19. The V gene is TRBV7-9, the J gene TRBJ2-5; 7 nucleotides line up with TRBD2. The sample here was CD4+ T cells from blood, taken before SARS-CoV-2 vaccination. Here the CDR3 reads CASSLRREKETQYF. For the CDR3, the DNA is TGTGCCAGCAGCTTAAGGCGGGAGAAAGAGACCCAGTACTTC. Supplemented by reference TRBV7-9 and TRBJ2-5, the full variable domain reads DTGVSQNPRHKITKRGQNVTFRCDPISEHNRLYWYRQTLGQGPEFLTYFQNEAQLEKSRLLSDRFSAERPKGSFSTLEIQRTEQGDSAMYLCASSLRREKETQYFGPGTRLLVL.